These 24 T cell receptor beta chains came from one sample sequenced in a study of blood T cell repertoires in COVID-19. Libraries were prepared by immunoSEQ multiplex PCR; TCRdb keeps only in-frame clonotypes and omits some of them. Here the sample spans 270,000 or so clones, around nine tenths being singletons. The sequencing sample was made of PBMCs or T cells enriched from blood (not recorded which). The receptor source for this set is a woman between 18 and 29 years old who had recovered from COVID-19.

The rearrangement uses TRBV5-1 and TRBJ2-4; TRBD1 aligns across 8 bases. This CDR3 has 14 residues. CDR1 is SGHRS and CDR2 is YFSETQ in the germline V gene. The V gene end was trimmed by 1 base and the J gene end by 7 bases; junction bases not matched to a gene: 4. The DNA for the CDR3 is TGCGCCAGCAGCTTGCCAGGGGGCGCGAACATTCAGTACTTC. Protein: CASSLPGGANIQYF.

The chain recombines TRBV9 with TRBJ2-2; 7 bases agree with TRBD2. The CDR3 contains 16 residues. The V and J ends lost 1 base and 3 bases, in that order; junction bases with no gene match: 6. The germline CDR1 and CDR2 sequences are SGDLS and YYNGEE. CDR3 sequence reads: CASSVSAGAHTGELFF. In nucleotides, the CDR3 is TGTGCCAGCAGCGTATCCGCGGGAGCACACACCGGGGAGCTGTTTTTT.

This chain joins TRBV2 and TRBJ1-1; D may be TRBD1 (6 bases). V was trimmed by 6 bases and J by 3 bases, leaving 14 bases between them. In germline, CDR1 is SNHLY, CDR2 FYNNEI. CDR3 length: 14 amino acids. This chain's CDR3 is CASRDGQSDTEAFF. For the CDR3, the DNA is TGTGCCAGCAGGGACGGACAGTCTGACACTGAAGCTTTCTTT.

The rearrangement uses TRBV3-1 (or the pseudogene TRBV3-2) and TRBJ2-2; 7 bases fit TRBD2. Germline loops: CDR1 LGHDT, CDR2 YNNKEL (reference sequence). This CDR3 has 18 amino acids. V dropped 1 base and J dropped 0; count of bases not matched to a gene: 8. The CDR3 sequence: CASSQGSWAGANTGELFF. CDR3 bases: TGTGCCAGCAGCCAAGGTTCGTGGGCGGGGGCGAACACCGGGGAGCTGTTTTTT.

V gene TRBV7-2 combines with J gene TRBJ2-5; no clear D. Trimming cost V 4 bases and J 0 bases, with 3 bases left between them. Germline values: CDR1 SGHTA, CDR2 FQGNSA. The CDR3 extends over 12 amino acids. The CDR3: CASSSYQETQYF. The DNA of the CDR3 is TGTGCCAGCAGCTCGTACCAAGAGACCCAGTACTTC.

The rearrangement joins TRBV6-5 to TRBJ1-3; TRBD1 agrees at 9 bases. Germline trimming cut 8 bases from V and 2 bases from J; bases unmatched to any gene: 4. The germline V gene has CDR1 MNHEY and CDR2 SVGAGI. This CDR3 is 14 amino acids long. The CDR3 loop reads CASHGDRAGNTIYF. CDR3 nucleotide sequence: TGTGCCAGCCACGGGGACAGGGCTGGAAACACCATATATTTT.

The gene calls are TRBV30 and TRBJ2-7; D is undetermined. CDR3 size: 14 residues. Trimming stripped 1 base from V and 0 bases from J, with 10 bases between. Germline values: CDR1 GTSNPN, CDR2 SVGIG (reference sequence). The CDR3 reads CAWSAFSPSYEQYF. The CDR3 DNA reads TGTGCCTGGAGTGCATTTAGCCCCTCCTACGAGCAGTACTTC.

This clone has only one observation. V gene TRBV15 combines with J gene TRBJ1-4, with D perhaps matching TRBD1 (5 bases). This CDR3 is built from 14 residues. Trimming left V 4 bases short and J 8 bases short, with 14 bases between. In germline, CDR1 is LNHNV, CDR2 YYDKDF (reference sequence). CDR3 in amino acids: CATSTGTRGEKLFF. In DNA form, the CDR3 reads TGTGCCACCAGCACCGGGACCCGGGGGGAAAAACTGTTTTTT.

The V gene is TRBV7-7, the J gene TRBJ2-7; 11 bases agree with TRBD1. With 5 bases clipped from V and 6 bases from J, the junction kept 6 bases outside the gene matches. Germline V gene sequence: CDR1 SSHAT, CDR2 FNYEAQ (reference sequence). The CDR3 sequence is 14 residues long. DNA for the CDR3: TGTGCCAGCAGCCCCGGGACAGGGGGTTTCGAGCAGTACTTC. It yields the protein CASSPGTGGFEQYF.

The chain links TRBV19 to TRBJ2-1; 8 bases agree with TRBD1. CDR1 and CDR2 (germline): LNHDA, SQIVND (reference sequence). V lost 10 bases and J lost 7; bases outside the gene matches: 18. This CDR3 has 16 residues. This chain's CDR3 is CATRGTKTGVGNEQFF. The CDR3, as DNA: TGTGCCACCCGGGGCACCAAGACAGGGGTGGGGAATGAGCAGTTCTTC. The variable domain in full, with the rest retrieved from reference TRBV19 and TRBJ2-1, is DGGITQSPKYLFRKEGQNVTLSCEQNLNHDAMYWYRQDPGQGLRLIYYSQIVNDFQKGDIAEGYSVSREKKESFPLTVTSAQKNPTAFYLCATRGTKTGVGNEQFFGPGTRLTVL.

The chain recombines TRBV7-2 with TRBJ1-1, with 8 positions matching TRBD1. CDR1 is SGHTA and CDR2 is FQGNSA in the germline V gene. The ends lost 1 base at V and 4 bases at J; junction bases unmatched: 2. The CDR3 extends over 14 amino acids. In nucleotides, the CDR3 is TGTGCCAGCAGCTTAGTGGGGACAGGCACTGAAGCTTTCTTT. It yields the protein CASSLVGTGTEAFF.

This chain connects TRBV4-1 to TRBJ1-6, with D perhaps TRBD1 (5 bases). Germline V CDR1 and CDR2: MGHRA, YSYEKL. The CDR3 is 16 residues long. Trimming left V 1 base short and J 9 bases short, with 16 bases between. Here the CDR3 reads CASSQGEQGGRSPLHF. DNA of the CDR3: TGCGCCAGCAGCCAAGGGGAGCAGGGAGGACGTTCACCCCTCCACTTT.

The V call is TRBV28, the J call TRBJ2-2; 7 positions match TRBD2. This CDR3 has 14 residues. V gave up 3 bases and J gave up 5 bases; unmatched junction bases: 3. In germline, CDR1 is MDHEN, CDR2 SYDVKM. The CDR3 loop is CASSFFGGTGELFF. The CDR3 nucleotides are TGTGCCAGCAGTTTCTTCGGGGGGACCGGGGAGCTGTTTTTT. Full variable domain (remainder filled in from reference TRBV28 and TRBJ2-2): DVKVTQSSRYLVKRTGEKVFLECVQDMDHENMFWYRQDPGLGLRLIYFSYDVKMKEKGDIPEGYSVSREKKERFSLILESASTNQTSMYLCASSFFGGTGELFFGEGSRLTVL.

V and J are TRBV21-1 and TRBJ1-6. TRBV21-1 is listed as a pseudogene. This CDR3 comprises 19 residues. The CDR3, as DNA: TGTGCCAGCAGCAAAGTTTACAAAGGCCGGAGCTCCTATAATTCACCCCTCCACTTT. It encodes CASSKVYKGRSSYNSPLHF.

CDR3 in DNA: TGTGCCAGCAGTGAGTTCTCCGAGGGATTAGGGGGCTACACCTTC. This gives the protein CASSEFSEGLGGYTF. V usage is TRBV6-1 and J usage is TRBJ1-2; no firm D call. Germline CDR1 reads MNHNS; CDR2 reads SASEGT. The CDR3 is 15 amino acids. V was shortened by 3 bases and J by 8 bases, with 19 bases between the two germline ends.

The chain carries TRBV2 and TRBJ2-1; 8 positions agree with TRBD2. The CDR3 totals 15 residues. Germline V gene sequence: CDR1 SNHLY, CDR2 FYNNEI. J was trimmed by 1 base and V by 8 bases; bases with no gene match: 7. This CDR3 is CASGVSGTSYNEQFF. The CDR3 coding sequence is TGTGCCAGCGGTGTTAGCGGGACGTCCTACAATGAGCAGTTCTTC.

V and J are TRBV4-1 and TRBJ1-2, with D unclear. The ends were cut back, 1 base at V and 1 base at J, with 7 bases in the middle. The length of the CDR3 is 14 residues. The germline V gene encodes CDR1 MGHRA and CDR2 YSYEKL. The CDR3: CASSQGQSNYGYTF. DNA for the CDR3: TGCGCCAGCAGCCAAGGGCAAAGTAACTATGGCTACACCTTC.

The chain links TRBV2 to TRBJ2-7, with D unclear. The germline gives CDR1 SNHLY, CDR2 FYNNEI. This CDR3 has 15 amino acids. Trimming took 5 bases from V and 4 from J, leaving 18 bases between them. Written as DNA, the CDR3 is TGTGCCAGCAGTCAAATAGAGCAGATGAGGTACGAGCAGTACTTC. This sequence encodes CASSQIEQMRYEQYF.

The chain links TRBV15 to TRBJ1-3, with 7 bases that match TRBD1. In germline, CDR1 is LNHNV, CDR2 YYDKDF (reference sequence). This CDR3 spans 18 amino acids. Losses at the gene ends were 2 bases for V and 4 bases for J; bases not matched to a gene: 14. The CDR3 reads CATSRRPPGQAKGNTIYF. The DNA for the CDR3 is TGTGCCACCAGCAGACGGCCCCCTGGACAGGCCAAAGGAAACACCATATATTTT. The variable domain in full, with the rest retrieved from reference TRBV15 and TRBJ1-3, is DAMVIQNPRYQVTQFGKPVTLSCSQTLNHNVMYWYQQKSSQAPKLLFHYYDKDFNNEADTPDNFQSRRPNTSFCFLDIRSPGLGDTAMYLCATSRRPPGQAKGNTIYFGEGSWLTVV.

The DNA for the CDR3 is TGTGCCTGGGGATCCGGTGGACAGGGGGCGCGTGAGCAGTACTTC. Translating gives CAWGSGGQGAREQYF. The chain combines TRBV30 with TRBJ2-7; TRBD1 agrees at 11 bases. Germline-derived CDR1 and CDR2 are GTSNPN and SVGIG (reference sequence). The ends lost 5 bases at V and 7 bases at J; junction bases unmatched: 13. CDR3 size: 15 residues.

The chain combines TRBV7-3 with TRBJ2-3; 9 bases match TRBD2. Per germline, CDR1 SGHTA and CDR2 FQGTGA. After removal of 8 bases from V and 5 bases from J, the junction contained 5 bases not matched to a gene. CDR3 size: 13 residues. CDR3 amino acids: CASGPTSGDTQYF. The CDR3 nucleotides read TGTGCCAGCGGCCCGACTAGCGGAGATACGCAGTATTTT.

This clone came up a few times. The chain uses TRBV11-2 and TRBJ1-1; the match to TRBD1 covers 8 bases. Germline trimming cut 3 bases from V and 7 bases from J; bases unmatched to any gene: 10. The CDR3 is 15 amino acids. Looked up from germline, CDR1 is SGHAT and CDR2 is FQNNGV. The chain's CDR3 is CASSLGGQGADEAFF. The CDR3 DNA sequence: TGTGCCAGCAGCTTGGGGGGCCAGGGGGCAGATGAAGCTTTCTTT. The full variable domain, completed using reference TRBV11-2 and TRBJ1-1, is EAGVAQSPRYKIIEKRQSVAFWCNPISGHATLYWYQQILGQGPKLLIQFQNNGVVDDSQLPKDRFSAERLKGVDSTLKIQPAKLEDSAVYLCASSLGGQGADEAFFGQGTRLTVV.

The J gene is TRBJ2-7, the V gene TRBV5-6; the match to TRBD1 covers 10 bases. The CDR3 has 17 residues. V dropped 5 bases and J dropped 5; count of bases not matched to a gene: 16. Germline CDR1 and CDR2: SGHDT and YYEEEE. CDR3: CASRVTKKGDRGDEQYF. DNA of the CDR3: TGTGCCAGCAGGGTAACAAAGAAAGGGGACAGGGGCGACGAGCAGTACTTC.

V and J are TRBV7-2 and TRBJ2-7; D gene uncertain. This CDR3 is 13 amino acids long. Germline CDR1 and CDR2: SGHTA and FQGNSA. The V end lost 5 bases, the J end lost 9 bases, and 17 bases lay between the germline ends. The CDR3: CASSPGLFVGQYF. For the CDR3, the DNA is TGTGCCAGCAGCCCAGGTCTTTTCGTGGGGCAGTACTTC.